This TCR beta chain was retrieved from a study of technical replicates of blood from a handful of donors. The V segment lost 0 bases and the J segment 5 bases; nucleotides outside the gene matches: 8. The CDR3 is made up of 15 amino acids. The germline V gene has CDR1 SGHRS and CDR2 YFSETQ. This clone was detected only a few times. TCRdb's copy holds only in-frame clones and misses some; the assay was immunoSEQ multiplex PCR. This sample has about 73,000 clones; 93% occur once, and the top ten carry 0.2% to 0.3%. Specimen: T cells isolated from PBMCs. This TCR was recovered from a human donor in good health. The rearrangement joins TRBV5-1 to TRBJ2-7; 7 nucleotides line up with TRBD2. This CDR3 is CASSLAREVQDEQYF. CDR3 nucleotides: TGCGCCAGCAGCTTGGCCCGGGAGGTGCAGGACGAGCAGTACTTC.